This is a list of T cell receptor beta chains from one sample in a study of blood T cell repertoires in COVID-19. TCRdb keeps only in-frame clones here, not all; method: immunoSEQ multiplex PCR. The sample lists roughly 250,000 clones, roughly nine tenths occurring once. What was sequenced was peripheral blood. Receptors were obtained from a woman between 25 and 40 years old with COVID-19, enrolled during active disease. Each CDR3 is given without its conserved first and last residue.

v_call: TRBV3-1/TRBV3-2
j_call: TRBJ1-1
cdr3_aa: ASSQAGTDTK

v_call: TRBV7-7
j_call: TRBJ2-1
cdr3_aa: ASSPQGWDYNEQF

v_call: TRBV7-6
j_call: TRBJ1-1
cdr3_aa: ASSQRDNLNTEAF

v_call: TRBV7-6
j_call: TRBJ2-7
cdr3_aa: ASSLGAGERYEQY

v_call: TRBV21-1
j_call: TRBJ2-1
cdr3_aa: ASRGERGIDNEQF

v_call: TRBV6-5
j_call: TRBJ1-1
cdr3_aa: ASRDNRVSTEAF

v_call: TRBV6-5
j_call: TRBJ1-6
cdr3_aa: ASVLTGNSPLH

v_call: TRBV6-5
j_call: TRBJ2-2
cdr3_aa: ASSRQGTGELF

v_call: TRBV3-1/TRBV3-2
j_call: TRBJ2-7
cdr3_aa: ASSPRRGRGYEQY

v_call: TRBV5-1
j_call: TRBJ2-3
cdr3_aa: ASSSGLAVYISTDTQY

v_call: TRBV9
j_call: TRBJ2-1
cdr3_aa: ASSPDGGYNEQF

v_call: TRBV7-2
j_call: TRBJ2-7
cdr3_aa: ASSLRRGSSYEQY

v_call: TRBV7-2
j_call: TRBJ2-2
cdr3_aa: ASSLVLAGTGELF

v_call: TRBV7-2
j_call: TRBJ2-5
cdr3_aa: ASSLPGGRETQY

v_call: TRBV5-1
j_call: TRBJ2-3
cdr3_aa: ASSLFSADTQY

v_call: TRBV27
j_call: TRBJ1-2
cdr3_aa: ASSSITGGGYGYT

v_call: TRBV2
j_call: TRBJ2-7
cdr3_aa: ASSDPSGGAYEQY

v_call: TRBV28
j_call: TRBJ2-5
cdr3_aa: ASTPGGPQETQY

v_call: TRBV10-3
j_call: TRBJ2-5
cdr3_aa: AISEPPETQY

v_call: TRBV5-1
j_call: TRBJ1-3
cdr3_aa: ASSLGAQGNTIY

v_call: TRBV12-3/TRBV12-4
j_call: TRBJ1-2
cdr3_aa: ASTQGNNYGYT

v_call: TRBV27
j_call: TRBJ1-1
cdr3_aa: ASSFSAGISEAF

v_call: TRBV3-1/TRBV3-2
j_call: TRBJ2-5
cdr3_aa: ASSGESETQY

v_call: TRBV14
j_call: TRBJ2-7
cdr3_aa: ASSPHAGRFTESYEQY

v_call: TRBV28
j_call: TRBJ1-1
cdr3_aa: ASSRVGIEAF

v_call: TRBV7-2
j_call: TRBJ1-5
cdr3_aa: ASSTSTGGLPQH

v_call: TRBV15
j_call: TRBJ2-1
cdr3_aa: ATSRDLSEQF

v_call: TRBV11-2
j_call: TRBJ2-2
cdr3_aa: ASSLGGGGAQAGELF

v_call: TRBV9
j_call: TRBJ1-4
cdr3_aa: ASSVRGGAEKLF

v_call: TRBV29-1
j_call: TRBJ2-5
cdr3_aa: SVCPTSGGTQY

v_call: TRBV27
j_call: TRBJ1-1
cdr3_aa: ASRRQSLLTEAF

v_call: TRBV6-5
j_call: TRBJ2-1
cdr3_aa: ASNSAYNEQF

v_call: TRBV6-5
j_call: TRBJ1-6
cdr3_aa: ASSRSRGDSPLH

v_call: TRBV21-1
j_call: TRBJ2-7
cdr3_aa: ASTLREKKMTYEQY

v_call: TRBV2
j_call: TRBJ1-2
cdr3_aa: ASSNRDNNT

v_call: TRBV29-1
j_call: TRBJ2-3
cdr3_aa: SVDGDRGTDTQY

v_call: TRBV25-1
j_call: TRBJ1-2
cdr3_aa: ASSRGGGYT

v_call: TRBV5-1
j_call: TRBJ2-3
cdr3_aa: ASSLKQVTDTQY

v_call: TRBV5-4
j_call: TRBJ2-7
cdr3_aa: ASSFGPSTGEQY

v_call: TRBV19
j_call: TRBJ1-3
cdr3_aa: ASPDSASGNTIY

v_call: TRBV12-3/TRBV12-4
j_call: TRBJ2-5
cdr3_aa: ASSSGEETQY

v_call: TRBV7-9
j_call: TRBJ1-6
cdr3_aa: ASARVDRGNSPLH

v_call: TRBV4-1
j_call: TRBJ1-1
cdr3_aa: ASRPTGMNTEAF

v_call: TRBV15
j_call: TRBJ2-7
cdr3_aa: ATSRESGGSSYEQY

v_call: TRBV11-3
j_call: TRBJ2-5
cdr3_aa: ASSFTAGEETQY

v_call: TRBV5-1
j_call: TRBJ2-5
cdr3_aa: ASMDRAGGETQY

v_call: TRBV14
j_call: TRBJ2-7
cdr3_aa: ASSRLAGTFSYEQY

v_call: TRBV4-1
j_call: TRBJ2-7
cdr3_aa: ASSQGGGGKGYEQY

v_call: TRBV27
j_call: TRBJ2-1
cdr3_aa: ASRSGGAGGGQF

v_call: TRBV12-3/TRBV12-4
j_call: TRBJ1-4
cdr3_aa: ASSPPFREKLF

v_call: TRBV28
j_call: TRBJ1-5
cdr3_aa: ASSLSLGGPDQPQH

v_call: TRBV5-1
j_call: TRBJ2-7
cdr3_aa: ASSLESGTGSYEQY

v_call: TRBV4-1
j_call: TRBJ1-5
cdr3_aa: ASSQSSGKGQPQH

v_call: TRBV25-1
j_call: TRBJ2-7
cdr3_aa: ASSEGETSYEQY

v_call: TRBV5-1
j_call: TRBJ1-3
cdr3_aa: ASSLGQTSGNTIY